These 18 T cell receptor beta chains originate from one sample sequenced in a study of CD8 T cells in ankylosing spondylitis. TCRdb called the 5' RACE reads again in MiXCR, with one record for every CDR3 protein. The repertoire holds about 250,000 distinct CDR3 sequences, with over 7% as singletons. Sequencing input: blood, either unsorted or a sorted T cell fraction (not recorded which). Source of these receptors: a female donor with ankylosing spondylitis or in good health (not recorded which).

The table lists this clonotype with a few counts. The DNA for the CDR3 is TGTGCCAGCAGCGTATGGTCTAATGGTGGCTACACCTTC. Residues: CASSVWSNGGYTF. The chain carries TRBV7-2 and TRBJ1-2; D is undetermined. CDR1 SGHTA and CDR2 FQGNSA come from the germline V gene. There are 13 residues in the CDR3. The V end lost 5 bases, the J end lost 7 bases, and 14 bases lay between the germline ends.

To note about this clonotype: A much larger clone differs by one base, so this may be a read error. J is TRBJ2-3 and V is TRBV7-2; TRBD1 aligns across 8 bases. The CDR3 sequence is 15 residues long. The germline V gene has CDR1 SGHTA and CDR2 FQGNSA. CDR3 nucleotide sequence: TGTGCCGGCAGCTTAGACAGGGGTGAGGCGGATACGCAGTATTTT. It encodes CAGSLDRGEADTQYF.

This clonotype was counted at least ten times. V usage is TRBV7-9 and J usage is TRBJ1-5; D unclear. Looked up from germline, CDR1 is SEHNR and CDR2 is FQNEAQ (reference sequence). The V end lost 1 base, the J end lost 5 bases, and 9 bases lay between the germline ends. CDR3 length: 14 amino acids. In DNA form, the CDR3 reads TGTGCCAGCAGCTTAGACAGCTCTTATCAGCCCCAGCATTTT. Residues: CASSLDSSYQPQHF.

Ten or more counts support this clonotype. V usage is TRBV9 and J usage is TRBJ1-3; tentative D call: TRBD1 (5 bases). In germline, CDR1 is SGDLS, CDR2 YYNGEE. V was pared by 5 bases and J by 4 bases, with 13 bases between. This CDR3 comprises 14 residues. This CDR3 reads CASSPGTPGNTIYF. CDR3 nucleotide sequence: TGTGCCAGCAGTCCAGGGACTCCGGGAAACACCATATATTTT.

This clonotype was detected many times. The chain couples TRBV7-3 to TRBJ2-2; D is uncertain. Trimming removed 4 bases at V and 6 bases at J, with 15 bases between. The CDR3 totals 15 residues. In germline, CDR1 is SGHTA, CDR2 FQGTGA. In DNA, the CDR3 is TGTGCCAGCAGCTCCTCGTATGCCTGGGCCGGGGAGCTGTTTTTT. Residues: CASSSSYAWAGELFF. The full variable domain, with the rest looked up from reference TRBV7-3 and TRBJ2-2, is GAGVSQTPSNKVTEKGKYVELRCDPISGHTALYWYRQSLGQGPEFLIYFQGTGAADDSGLPNDRFFAVRPEGSVSTLKIQRTERGDSAVYLCASSSSYAWAGELFFGEGSRLTVL.

This chain uses TRBV28 with TRBJ1-2, with D perhaps TRBD1 (5 bases). Germline V gene lookup returns CDR1 MDHEN and CDR2 SYDVKM. V was pared by 5 bases and J by 5 bases, with 9 bases between. The CDR3 spans 12 residues. CDR3: CASSATVYGYTF. For the CDR3, the DNA is TGTGCCAGCAGTGCGACAGTATATGGCTACACCTTC.

This clonotype was counted at least ten times. The V gene is TRBV20-1, the J gene TRBJ1-4, with TRBD1 matching 9 bases. Germline values: CDR1 DFQATT, CDR2 SNEGSKA (reference sequence). CDR3 length: 15 amino acids. The V segment lost 4 bases and the J segment 4 bases; nucleotides outside the gene matches: 7. CDR3 DNA sequence: TGCAGTGCTACCCCACAGGGGGCGGGTAATGAAAAACTGTTTTTT. It codes for CSATPQGAGNEKLFF.

This chain uses TRBV3-1 with TRBJ2-2, with TRBD2 identical over 7 bases. Trimming took 11 bases from V and 3 from J; bases not matched to a gene: 24. CDR1 and CDR2 (germline): LGHDT, YNNKEL (reference sequence). This CDR3 contains 19 residues. The CDR3 bases are TGTGCCTGCTGTGGGGGGAAACTAGCGACGACCGCGGACACCGGGGAGCTGTTTTTT. It is translated as CACCGGKLATTADTGELFF.

This clonotype was seen ten or more times. The CDR3 loop reads CASSARGSLVDTQYF. CDR3 bases: TGTGCCAGCAGCGCCAGGGGGTCTTTAGTAGATACGCAGTATTTT. This sequence joins TRBV9 and TRBJ2-3; TRBD1 matches at 7 bases. V shed 3 bases, J shed 5 bases, and the junction held 9 bases outside the gene matches. The length of the CDR3 is 15 residues. Germline lookup yields CDR1 SGDLS and CDR2 YYNGEE.

This clonotype was counted between two and nine times. CDR3 nucleotide sequence: TGTGCCAGCAGCGGGAGCCTTAGCGGGAGGGCCCTGGATACGCAGTATTTT. It yields the protein CASSGSLSGRALDTQYF. V and J are TRBV7-9 and TRBJ2-3; the match to TRBD2 covers 11 bases. V shed 5 bases, J shed 6 bases, and the junction held 13 bases outside the gene matches. Germline-derived CDR1 and CDR2 are SEHNR and FQNEAQ (reference sequence). The CDR3 totals 17 residues.

In its sample, this clonotype was seen many times. The chain recombines TRBV5-1 with TRBJ2-1; the match to TRBD2 covers 8 bases. V shed 0 bases, J shed 5 bases, and the junction held 7 bases outside the gene matches. Germline CDR1 is SGHRS and CDR2 is YFSETQ. This CDR3 has 16 residues. The CDR3 DNA sequence: TGCGCCAGCAGCTTGGTCCCTAGCGGGTCTCACAATGAGCAGTTCTTC. Translating it yields CASSLVPSGSHNEQFF.

In its sample, this clonotype was seen a few times. The chain has TRBV7-9 and TRBJ2-1; D is unresolved. CDR3 length: 11 amino acids. Trimming removed 1 base from V and 15 bases from J, with 10 bases in between. Germline CDR1 reads SEHNR; CDR2 reads FQNEAQ (reference sequence). For the CDR3, the DNA is TGTGCCAGCAGCTTAGAAGGGCCTCCGTTCTTC. Its protein is CASSLEGPPFF.

This clonotype was picked up many times. The chain recombines TRBV5-1 with TRBJ2-7; TRBD2 matches at 9 bases. V shed 6 bases and J 0 bases; nucleotides not matched to a gene: 7. Germline V lookup: CDR1 SGHRS, CDR2 YFSETQ. The length of the CDR3 is 15 residues. DNA of the CDR3: TGCGCCAGCAACTGGGATAGCGGGAGCTCCTACGAGCAGTACTTC. Protein: CASNWDSGSSYEQYF.

This clonotype came up many times. The chain combines TRBV6-1 with TRBJ2-7; D possibly corresponds to TRBD2 (5 bases). The CDR3 is 12 amino acids. The V end lost 5 bases, the J end lost 6 bases, and 11 bases lay between the germline ends. The germline V gene encodes CDR1 MNHNS and CDR2 SASEGT. The CDR3 nucleotides read TGTGCCAGCAGTAAGGAGGTGGGCGAGCAGTACTTC. It translates to CASSKEVGEQYF.

This clonotype was found many times. The rearrangement links TRBV20-1 to TRBJ2-3, with TRBD2 matching over 11 bases. Germline V gene lookup returns CDR1 DFQATT and CDR2 SNEGSKA (reference sequence). This CDR3 contains 22 residues. J gave up 3 bases and V 6 bases, and 29 bases lay outside the gene matches. This CDR3 reads CSAGPVNPSGRIQTGSTDTQYF. The CDR3 DNA is TGCAGTGCAGGGCCCGTTAACCCTAGCGGGAGGATTCAGACAGGCTCAACAGATACGCAGTATTTT.

This clonotype appeared many times. The chain recombines TRBV6-2 or TRBV6-3 with TRBJ2-5, with 8 bases aligning to TRBD1. CDR1 and CDR2 from the germline V gene are MNHEY and SVGEGT. The CDR3 is made up of 12 amino acids. After removal of 8 bases from V and 5 bases from J, the junction contained 4 bases not matched to a gene. The CDR3 reads CASGQGGETQYF. The CDR3, as DNA: TGTGCCAGCGGACAGGGAGGCGAGACCCAGTACTTC.

This clonotype showed up many times. The chain recombines TRBV29-1 with TRBJ2-1, with a possible D match to TRBD2 (6 bases). The CDR3 is made up of 15 amino acids. Germline lookup yields CDR1 SQVTM and CDR2 ANQGSEA. V was pared by 7 bases and J by 6 bases, with 22 bases between. The DNA for the CDR3 is TGCAGCGGTAAAGCGTTGGGGCGGGGCGGCAATGAGCAGTTCTTC. Translating it yields CSGKALGRGGNEQFF.

This clonotype was picked up many times. The chain uses TRBV29-1 and TRBJ1-2; possibly TRBD1 for D (5 bases). The CDR3 runs 13 residues. Germline assignment: CDR1 SQVTM and CDR2 ANQGSEA. Deletions cut 3 bases from V and 6 bases from J, with 14 bases between. The CDR3, as DNA: TGCAGCGTTGAGAGTCCCCCAGGGAATGGCTACACCTTC. Amino acids: CSVESPPGNGYTF.